Below, one TCR beta chain is given with its context. The antigen is unknown. The sample originates from a study of radiation and T cells in renal cell carcinoma. Study-level points and caveats: From baseline, blood top tumor clonotypes peaked at 2 weeks post-radiation.

Germline V lookup: CDR1 LNHDA, CDR2 SQIVND (reference sequence). The length of the CDR3 is 14 residues. Deletions cut 3 bases from V and 3 bases from J, with 11 bases between. Time point reported: blood 4 weeks post-SBRT, at nephrectomy. This sample's treatment: 15 Gy SBRT to primary tumor, nephrectomy 4 weeks later. Nephrectomy followed 15 Gy stereotactic body radiation by 4 weeks. The table came from immunoSEQ multiplex PCR; TCRdb's copy has only in-frame clones and leaves some out. Among 140,000 to 150,000 clones, about 86% were seen once, and the ten largest hold 15% to 20%. This chain connects TRBV19 to TRBJ1-1, with D possibly TRBD1 on 6 matching bases. The receptor was derived from a woman between 50 and 59 years old with renal cell carcinoma. Sequences were derived from blood, sampled from a patient whose treatment included radiotherapy and nephrectomy. The DNA for the CDR3 is TGTGCCAGTAGTATTCGGGGGCGAGACACTGAAGCTTTCTTT. Amino acid sequence: CASSIRGRDTEAFF.